The clone carrying this TCR beta chain occurred many times. Amplification of TCR beta CDR3 regions used RNA as the template. HTBI primers drove first-round RT-PCR of the TCR CDR3. TCRdb passed the multiplex PCR reads through MiXCR, listing each CDR3 protein once. The sample lists more than 550,000 distinct CDR3 sequences, about 45% occurring once. The sample is drawn from a study of T cells in Graves' hyperthyroidism and ophthalmopathy. The CDR3 sequence is 15 residues long. CDR1 and CDR2 (germline): LNHNV, YYDKDF (reference sequence). V was pared by 0 bases and J by 4 bases, with 9 bases between. The chain uses TRBV15 and TRBJ2-2; D uncertain. The TCR was taken from an adult man with Graves' disease, either hyperthyroidism or ophthalmopathy (not recorded which). Material: peripheral blood or thyroid tissue (not recorded which). The CDR3 sequence is CATSRDEVTTGELFF. CDR3 DNA sequence: TGTGCCACCAGCAGAGATGAGGTCACCACCGGGGAGCTGTTTTTT.